The sequence of this TCR beta chain was determined in a study of fetal regulatory T cell absence and autoimmunity. Across the whole study: Exocrine pancreas autoimmunity occurred in IPEX patients lacking clinical diabetes. Study conclusions and caveats: Pancreas TCRs were oligoclonally enriched versus cord blood, some clones over 80-fold.

To note about this clone: The antigen is undetermined.

The CDR3 has 12 amino acids. Germline values: CDR1 SGHDN, CDR2 FVKESK. Trimming took off 4 bases at V and 4 bases at J, with 5 bases between the two ends. The survey-level immunoSEQ assay was used. Method: immunoSEQ multiplex PCR; TCRdb's copy keeps in-frame clones and lacks some. The sample carries about 95,000 clones, approximately 75% recorded once. The sequenced sample consisted of pancreas tissue. The origin of this receptor is a male donor with IPEX syndrome. V gene TRBV14 combines with J gene TRBJ1-3, with D uncertain. The CDR3 region is CASSLAGNTIYF. The CDR3 nucleotides are TGTGCCAGCAGCCTAGCCGGAAACACCATATATTTT.